The 14 T cell receptor beta chains below come from one sample, sequenced in a study of siplizumab effects on memory and regulatory T cells. The repertoire was sequenced with immunoSEQ multiplex PCR; TCRdb's copy has only in-frame clones and lacks some. The data show 50,000 to 60,000 clones, roughly nine tenths seen once. The sequenced material came from naive CD8+ T cells sorted from blood. These receptors all come from a human donor in good health.

The V call is TRBV10-3, the J call TRBJ2-5, with 13 bases identical to TRBD2. The CDR3 totals 19 residues. Looked up from germline, CDR1 is ENHRY and CDR2 is SYGVKD. Trimming at V came to 2 bases and at J to 3 bases, leaving 12 bases not matched to a gene. The CDR3 DNA reads as TGTGCCATCAGTGAGACTATACGGACTAGCGGGAGATTAGAAGAGACCCAGTACTTC. It translates to CAISETIRTSGRLEETQYF.

This clone was detected a few times. This chain links TRBV27 with TRBJ1-2; 11 bases agree with TRBD1. This CDR3 is built from 16 residues. The trim removed 1 base at V and 7 bases at J, leaving 8 bases unmatched. The germline V gene has CDR1 MNHEY and CDR2 SMNVEV (reference sequence). CDR3 residues: CASSLWTGGLSGGYTF. The DNA of the CDR3 is TGTGCCAGCAGTTTATGGACAGGGGGCCTATCGGGTGGCTACACCTTC.

J is TRBJ2-6 and V is TRBV19; TRBD1 agrees at 11 bases. The CDR3 has 19 amino acids. CDR1 and CDR2 from the germline V gene are LNHDA and SQIVND (reference sequence). V was clipped by 3 bases and J by 0 bases; unmatched bases: 7. CDR3 loop: CASSIRDRGASSGANVLTF. Written as DNA, the CDR3 is TGTGCCAGTAGTATTCGGGACAGGGGGGCCAGCTCTGGGGCCAACGTCCTGACTTTC. The complete variable domain, with remaining parts taken from reference TRBV19 and TRBJ2-6, reads DGGITQSPKYLFRKEGQNVTLSCEQNLNHDAMYWYRQDPGQGLRLIYYSQIVNDFQKGDIAEGYSVSREKKESFPLTVTSAQKNPTAFYLCASSIRDRGASSGANVLTFGAGSRLTVL.

The genes are TRBV7-6 and TRBJ2-7, with 10 bases identical to TRBD2. The CDR3 contains 16 residues. Germline V lookup: CDR1 SGHVS, CDR2 FNYEAQ. The V segment lost 5 bases and the J segment 0 bases; nucleotides outside the gene matches: 7. CDR3 amino acids: CASSPRWTSGSYEQYF. The CDR3 DNA is TGTGCCAGCAGCCCAAGGTGGACTAGCGGCTCCTACGAGCAGTACTTC.

The chain has TRBV11-2 and TRBJ2-7, with a tentative D call TRBD2 (6 bases). The germline V gene encodes CDR1 SGHAT and CDR2 FQNNGV. V gave up 6 bases and J gave up 3 bases, with 15 bases separating them. The CDR3 loop spans 14 amino acids. This CDR3 is CASRSPGSLYEQYF. CDR3 sequence (DNA): TGTGCCAGCAGGTCCCCCGGGAGCCTCTACGAGCAGTACTTC.

V gene TRBV6-1 combines with J gene TRBJ2-7; D might be TRBD1 or TRBD2, each matching 6 bases. The V gene's germline CDR1 is MNHNS and CDR2 SASEGT. Trimming removed 7 bases at V and 6 bases at J, with 13 bases between. This CDR3 spans 12 amino acids. The CDR3 spells CASNRGPPEQYF. DNA for the CDR3: TGTGCCAGCAACCGGGGGCCGCCCGAGCAGTACTTC.

CDR3 protein: CASSVETSPSYEQYF. In DNA form, the CDR3 reads TGTGCCAGCAGCGTAGAAACTAGCCCATCCTACGAGCAGTACTTC. This sequence joins TRBV9 and TRBJ2-7; weak D call: TRBD2 (6 bases). Germline-derived CDR1 and CDR2 are SGDLS and YYNGEE. Deletions cut 0 bases from V and 1 base from J, with 11 bases between. The CDR3 covers 15 residues.

The chain recombines TRBV7-9 with TRBJ1-5; D is unclear. Per germline, CDR1 SEHNR and CDR2 FQNEAQ (reference sequence). Trimming took 7 bases from V and 5 from J, leaving 12 bases between them. The CDR3 length is 13 residues. CDR3: CASTQGGDQPQHF. CDR3 nucleotides: TGTGCCAGCACCCAAGGTGGAGATCAGCCCCAGCATTTT.

This rearrangement joins TRBV10-3 to TRBJ2-2, with D hard to call. The CDR3 spans 14 residues. Trimming stripped 4 bases from V and 2 bases from J, with 8 bases between. CDR1 is ENHRY and CDR2 is SYGVKD in the germline V gene. The CDR3 here is CAISGDTNTGELFF. The CDR3 region has the DNA TGTGCCATCAGTGGCGACACCAACACCGGGGAGCTGTTTTTT.

Comment on this clone: A junction boundary mismatches the germline segment, possibly from a read error. Other nucleotide sequences in the sample specify the same CDR3. The chain is built from TRBV6-1 and TRBJ1-1; TRBD1 might be the D (5 bases). The germline CDR1 and CDR2 sequences are MNHNS and SASEGT. The CDR3 totals 13 residues. The CDR3 reads CATALPGTLLGLF. In DNA, the CDR3 is TGCGCCACCGCCCTTCCAGGTACCCTGCTGGGGCTCTTT.

The chain couples TRBV19 to TRBJ2-6; D unresolved. V was cut by 3 bases and J by 2 bases, with 8 bases left in between. The CDR3 totals 15 residues. The germline V gene encodes CDR1 LNHDA and CDR2 SQIVND (reference sequence). The CDR3 loop reads CASSIYHAGANVLTF. DNA of the CDR3: TGTGCCAGTAGTATCTACCATGCTGGGGCCAACGTCCTGACTTTC.

This chain uses TRBV7-9 with TRBJ2-1; D gene unclear. V was trimmed by 5 bases and J by 4 bases, leaving 12 bases between them. Germline CDR1 reads SEHNR; CDR2 reads FQNEAQ (reference sequence). CDR3 length: 14 residues. CDR3 nucleotide sequence: TGTGCCAGCAGCGGGGTTATTGCTTACAATGAGCAGTTCTTC. It yields the protein CASSGVIAYNEQFF.

The V and J genes are TRBV2 and TRBJ1-2, with a possible D match to TRBD1 (5 bases). The V gene lost 2 bases and the J gene lost 5 bases, with 15 bases spanning the gap. The CDR3 sequence is 15 residues long. From germline, CDR1 is SNHLY and CDR2 FYNNEI. The CDR3 sequence: CASSETQGKEYGYTF. DNA for the CDR3: TGTGCCAGCAGTGAAACGCAGGGCAAGGAATATGGCTACACCTTC.

This clone was seen more than once but under ten times. The chain carries TRBV7-9 and TRBJ2-2; D remains unclear. This CDR3 has 11 amino acids. V was cut by 2 bases and J by 6 bases, with 1 base left in between. Germline assignment: CDR1 SEHNR and CDR2 FQNEAQ (reference sequence). CDR3 sequence (DNA): TGTGCCAGCAGCTTATCCGGGGAGCTGTTTTTT. Translation: CASSLSGELFF.